The rows below give T cell receptor beta chains drawn from one sample of a study of blood T cell repertoires in COVID-19. Sequencing was performed with immunoSEQ multiplex PCR; in TCRdb, only in-frame clones are kept and a portion is missing. The data hold about 76,000 clones, with around 88% observed a single time. The sequenced sample was peripheral blood. These receptors were collected from a man younger than 45 with acute or convalescent COVID-19. CDR3s include the opening cysteine and the closing phenylalanine or tryptophan. D genes are given only for firm matches. Some rows mark clone size as missing; the rest say once, few, many or name a class of expanded clone.

CDR3nt | CDR3aa | abundance | v_gene | d_gene | j_gene | len
TGCGCCAGCAGCCAATTTAGCGGGAGGGCCAAACCATACAACAATGAGCAGTTCTTC | CASSQFSGRAKPYNNEQFF | NA | TRBV4-3 | TRBD2 | TRBJ2-1 | 19
TGTGCCAGCAGCCCCTATTACTCCTACAATGAGCAGTTCTTC | CASSPYYSYNEQFF | NA | TRBV28 | NA | TRBJ2-1 | 14
TGTGCCTGGAGTGAGAATTCCGGGACAGGCTACACCTTC | CAWSENSGTGYTF | NA | TRBV30 | NA | TRBJ1-2 | 13
TGTGCCAGCCTAGGCGGAGGCACAGATACGCAGTATTTT | CASLGGGTDTQYF | NA | TRBV28 | NA | TRBJ2-3 | 13
TGTGCCACCAGTAGGTATGGGGACAGGGCAAGGGAGCAGTTCTTC | CATSRYGDRAREQFF | NA | TRBV24-1 | TRBD1 | TRBJ2-1 | 15
TGTGCCTGGAATGGGGGCGCCCCGTGGGGAGAGCAGTACTTC | CAWNGGAPWGEQYF | NA | TRBV30 | NA | TRBJ2-7 | 14
TGTGCCAGCAGCCGAGGCAGGGAACCCACCTACGAGCAGTACTTC | CASSRGREPTYEQYF | NA | TRBV11-2 | NA | TRBJ2-7 | 15
TGTGCCAGCAGCGACTTATCGGTGAACACTGAAGCTTTCTTT | CASSDLSVNTEAFF | NA | TRBV3-1/TRBV3-2 | NA | TRBJ1-1 | 14
TGCAGCGTTCTTCGATTGGACAGGGGATACGAGCAGTACTTC | CSVLRLDRGYEQYF | NA | TRBV29-1 | TRBD1 | TRBJ2-7 | 14
TGTGCCAGCAGTCACAGGGACCTAAGCACAGATACGCAGTATTTT | CASSHRDLSTDTQYF | NA | TRBV28 | NA | TRBJ2-3 | 15
TGCGCCAGCAGCAGAACGTATACTAGCGGGAAGGCCGTTGATACGCAGTATTTT | CASSRTYTSGKAVDTQYF | NA | TRBV5-1 | TRBD2 | TRBJ2-3 | 18
TGTGCCAGCAGTTACTCGGGCAGGGGTCCAGTCGGGTCTGGCTACACCTTC | CASSYSGRGPVGSGYTF | NA | TRBV6-2/TRBV6-3 | NA | TRBJ1-2 | 17
TGTGCCGCGGTCCGTCTCTCTGGGGCCAACGTCCTGACTTTC | CAAVRLSGANVLTF | once | TRBV30 | NA | TRBJ2-6 | 14
TGTGCCAGCAGTTTCGGAGGACAGGAAAAGGCCAACGTCCTGACTTTC | CASSFGGQEKANVLTF | NA | TRBV28 | TRBD1 | TRBJ2-6 | 16
TGTGCCAGCAGTCCAATAGTGAGGGAGAAGCGCTACGAGCAGTACTTC | CASSPIVREKRYEQYF | NA | TRBV28 | NA | TRBJ2-7 | 16
TGTGCCAGCAGTTTCAAAGCGGGAGGATCGGACGAGCAGTACTTC | CASSFKAGGSDEQYF | NA | TRBV7-2 | TRBD2 | TRBJ2-7 | 15
TGTGCCAGTAGTAAGGGGGACAGATCTTATACGCAGTATTTT | CASSKGDRSYTQYF | NA | TRBV19 | TRBD1 | TRBJ2-3 | 14
TGTGCCAGCAGTGATGGACTAGCGCTCAGGAGGTACTACTACAATGAGCAGTTCTTC | CASSDGLALRRYYYNEQFF | NA | TRBV6-4 | TRBD2 | TRBJ2-1 | 19
TGCGCCAGCAGCCAGAGAGCGGCAAAGTACAATGAGCAGTTCTTC | CASSQRAAKYNEQFF | once | TRBV4-3 | NA | TRBJ2-1 | 15
TGTGCCTCCCAATCGACCGGGACAGGGACCTACGAGCAGTACTTC | CASQSTGTGTYEQYF | once | TRBV28 | TRBD1 | TRBJ2-7 | 15
TGTGCCAGCAGCCTCGGTAACAGGGCGACCGGGGAGCTGTTTTTT | CASSLGNRATGELFF | once | TRBV4-2 | NA | TRBJ2-2 | 15
TGCAGCGCCCGGTACTCTGGGGCCAACGTCCTGACTTTC | CSARYSGANVLTF | once | TRBV29-1 | NA | TRBJ2-6 | 13
TGTGCCAGCACAGGGGCGCGCTACGAGCAGTACTTC | CASTGARYEQYF | once | TRBV28 | NA | TRBJ2-7 | 12
TGTGCCAGCAGCTTAGCTGGACAGGTGACGTGGGATGAGCAGTTCTTC | CASSLAGQVTWDEQFF | NA | TRBV7-9 | TRBD1 | TRBJ2-1 | 16
TGCGCCAGCAGCTTGCAAGCAGGCCCCATCAACGAGCAGTACTTC | CASSLQAGPINEQYF | NA | TRBV5-1 | NA | TRBJ2-7 | 15
TGTGCCAGCAGCTTAACAGGGGTCCACGAGCAGTACTTC | CASSLTGVHEQYF | NA | TRBV7-2 | TRBD1 | TRBJ2-7 | 13
TGTGCCATCAGTGAATTGGGGGCCGGGCAGCCCCAGCATTTT | CAISELGAGQPQHF | NA | TRBV10-3 | NA | TRBJ1-5 | 14
TGTGCCAATCACCTCCGGGACAGGCGGAACACTGAAGCTTTCTTT | CANHLRDRRNTEAFF | NA | TRBV30 | TRBD1 | TRBJ1-1 | 15
TGCAGTGCTAGTAAAAGGGGACAGGGTGATCAGCCCCAGCATTTT | CSASKRGQGDQPQHF | NA | TRBV20-1 | TRBD1 | TRBJ1-5 | 15
TGTGCCAGTGCGCTAGCGGCAGAGACCCAGTACTTC | CASALAAETQYF | NA | TRBV28 | TRBD2 | TRBJ2-5 | 12
TGTGCCAGCAGTGATGGACAGACCAATGAGCAGTTCTTC | CASSDGQTNEQFF | once | TRBV9 | NA | TRBJ2-1 | 13
TGTGCCATCAGCAGACAGGACAGCTCCTACGAGCAGTACTTC | CAISRQDSSYEQYF | NA | TRBV10-3 | NA | TRBJ2-7 | 14
TGTGCCTGGAGTCTCCGGGGTGCCGATACGCAGTATTTT | CAWSLRGADTQYF | NA | TRBV30 | NA | TRBJ2-3 | 13
TGTGCCAGCAGTCAACCCGGGACACGCCACGAGCAGTACTTC | CASSQPGTRHEQYF | NA | TRBV6-4 | NA | TRBJ2-7 | 14
TGTGCCAGCAGTTCTGACAGGGGAAGAAACAATGAGCAGTTCTTC | CASSSDRGRNNEQFF | once | TRBV7-2 | TRBD1 | TRBJ2-1 | 15
TGTGCCAGCAGGCCACAACAGGATCCCAATCAGCCCCAGCATTTT | CASRPQQDPNQPQHF | NA | TRBV6-5 | NA | TRBJ1-5 | 15
TGCGCCAGCAGCCAGGGGACTACGTCGAACTACGAGCAGTACTTC | CASSQGTTSNYEQYF | NA | TRBV5-1 | NA | TRBJ2-7 | 15
TGCAGTGCTAGTGGGCAGATCTATGGCTACACCTTC | CSASGQIYGYTF | NA | TRBV20-1 | NA | TRBJ1-2 | 12
TGTGCCAGCAGCTTAGCAAGGGAGCAGTTCTTC | CASSLAREQFF | NA | TRBV6-5 | NA | TRBJ2-1 | 11
TGTGCCAGCAGCTCTGGACTAGGGGGGACCCAGTACTTC | CASSSGLGGTQYF | NA | TRBV9 | NA | TRBJ2-5 | 13
TGTGCCAGCAGTCCTAGAGCGGGGGGCTCCTACGAGCAGTACTTC | CASSPRAGGSYEQYF | NA | TRBV4-2 | TRBD2 | TRBJ2-7 | 15
TGTGCCATCCCCCCTAGCGGGATTCAAGAGACCCAGTACTTC | CAIPPSGIQETQYF | once | TRBV27 | TRBD2 | TRBJ2-5 | 14
TGTGCCAGCAGCATTTTGACAGGGGGCTCTGGAAACACCATATATTTT | CASSILTGGSGNTIYF | NA | TRBV21-1 | NA | TRBJ1-3 | 16
TGTGCCAGCAGCTTAGGTGGTGGGGGACAGGGGCTTCCCTACGAGCAGTACTTC | CASSLGGGGQGLPYEQYF | few | TRBV7-9 | TRBD1 | TRBJ2-7 | 18
TGTGCCAGCCGTCGGAGTGGCGCCCGATACGAGCAGTACTTC | CASRRSGARYEQYF | NA | TRBV7-2 | NA | TRBJ2-7 | 14
TGCAGCGTTGAGGACCCGGAGGGCTATGGCTACACCTTC | CSVEDPEGYGYTF | NA | TRBV29-1 | NA | TRBJ1-2 | 13
TGCGCCAGCAGCCTGACAGGCCGAAACATTCAGTACTTC | CASSLTGRNIQYF | few | TRBV4-1 | NA | TRBJ2-4 | 13
TGTGCCAGCAAGATTGACAGAGCTAACTATGGCTACACCTTC | CASKIDRANYGYTF | NA | TRBV2 | NA | TRBJ1-2 | 14
TGTGCCAGCAGCTCTCTCGGACAGGGGGGGGAGCAGTACTTC | CASSSLGQGGEQYF | NA | TRBV7-2 | TRBD1 | TRBJ2-7 | 14
TGTGCCAGCAGGCCAACAGGAGCTAACTATGGCTACACCTTC | CASRPTGANYGYTF | few | TRBV27 | NA | TRBJ1-2 | 14
TGTGCCAGCAGCTTGGTCATAGTCTCCTACAATGAGCAGTTCTTC | CASSLVIVSYNEQFF | once | TRBV7-9 | NA | TRBJ2-1 | 15
TGCAGCGTTGGAGCGGGAGTCCCCCACGAGCAGTACTTC | CSVGAGVPHEQYF | NA | TRBV29-1 | TRBD2 | TRBJ2-7 | 13
TGCAGTGCACCATTTACGGGGGTGTACTTC | CSAPFTGVYF | NA | TRBV20-1 | NA | TRBJ2-7 | 10
TGTGCCAGCACGTTGACAGGAGCGGACCCCTCCTACAATGAGCAGTTCTTC | CASTLTGADPSYNEQFF | once | TRBV5-4 | NA | TRBJ2-1 | 17